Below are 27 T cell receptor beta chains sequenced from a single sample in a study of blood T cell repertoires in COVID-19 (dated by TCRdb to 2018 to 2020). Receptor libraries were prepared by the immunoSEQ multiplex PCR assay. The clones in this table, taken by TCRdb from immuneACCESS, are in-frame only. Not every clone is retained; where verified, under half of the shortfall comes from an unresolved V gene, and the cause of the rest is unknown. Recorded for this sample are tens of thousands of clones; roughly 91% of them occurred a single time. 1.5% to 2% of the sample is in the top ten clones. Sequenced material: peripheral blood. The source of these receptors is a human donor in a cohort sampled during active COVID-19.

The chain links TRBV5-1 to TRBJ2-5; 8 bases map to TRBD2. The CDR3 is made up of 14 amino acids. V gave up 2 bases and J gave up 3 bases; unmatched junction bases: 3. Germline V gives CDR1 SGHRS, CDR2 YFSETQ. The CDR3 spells CASSFRGGEETQYF. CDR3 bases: TGCGCCAGCAGCTTCCGGGGGGGAGAAGAGACCCAGTACTTC.

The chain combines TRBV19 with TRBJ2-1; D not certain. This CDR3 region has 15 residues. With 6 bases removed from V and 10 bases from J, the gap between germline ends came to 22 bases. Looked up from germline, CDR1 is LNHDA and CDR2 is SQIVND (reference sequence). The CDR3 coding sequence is TGTGCCAGTAGCCTCCCCAGAATCGCCTCCGGGGAGCAGTTCTTC. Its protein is CASSLPRIASGEQFF.

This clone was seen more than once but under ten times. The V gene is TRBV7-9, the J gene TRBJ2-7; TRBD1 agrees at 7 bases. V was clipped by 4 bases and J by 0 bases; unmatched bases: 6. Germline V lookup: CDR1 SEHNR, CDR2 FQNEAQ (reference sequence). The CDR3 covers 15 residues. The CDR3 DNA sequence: TGTGCCAGCAGCTCGACAGGGATGAGCTCCTACGAGCAGTACTTC. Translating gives CASSSTGMSSYEQYF.

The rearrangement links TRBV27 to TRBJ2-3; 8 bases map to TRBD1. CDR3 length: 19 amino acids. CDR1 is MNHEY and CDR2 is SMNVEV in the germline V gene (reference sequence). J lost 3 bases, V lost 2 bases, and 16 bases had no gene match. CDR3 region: CASSLETSWTGRMTDTQYF. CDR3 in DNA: TGTGCCAGCAGTTTAGAAACTTCCTGGACAGGGCGAATGACAGATACGCAGTATTTT.

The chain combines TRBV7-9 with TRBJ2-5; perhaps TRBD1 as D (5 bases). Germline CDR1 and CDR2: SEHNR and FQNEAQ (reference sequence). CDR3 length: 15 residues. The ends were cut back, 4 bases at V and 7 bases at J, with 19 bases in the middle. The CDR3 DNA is TGTGCCAGCAGCTCCAACCTAGTCCAGCAGGGGACCCAGTACTTC. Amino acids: CASSSNLVQQGTQYF. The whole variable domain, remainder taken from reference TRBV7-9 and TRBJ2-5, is DTGVSQNPRHKITKRGQNVTFRCDPISEHNRLYWYRQTLGQGPEFLTYFQNEAQLEKSRLLSDRFSAERPKGSFSTLEIQRTEQGDSAMYLCASSSNLVQQGTQYFGPGTRLLVL.

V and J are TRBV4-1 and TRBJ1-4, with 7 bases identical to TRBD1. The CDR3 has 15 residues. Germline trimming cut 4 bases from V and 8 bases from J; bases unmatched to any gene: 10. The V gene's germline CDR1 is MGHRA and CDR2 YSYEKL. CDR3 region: CASSLRLGTAEKLFF. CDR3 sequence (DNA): TGCGCCAGCAGCCTCCGCCTGGGGACAGCCGAAAAACTGTTTTTT.

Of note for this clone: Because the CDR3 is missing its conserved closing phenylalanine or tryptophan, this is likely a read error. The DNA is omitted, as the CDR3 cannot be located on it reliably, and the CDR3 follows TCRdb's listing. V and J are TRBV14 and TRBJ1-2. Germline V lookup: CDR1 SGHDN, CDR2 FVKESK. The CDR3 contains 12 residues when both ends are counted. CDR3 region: CASSQIRGRDYY.

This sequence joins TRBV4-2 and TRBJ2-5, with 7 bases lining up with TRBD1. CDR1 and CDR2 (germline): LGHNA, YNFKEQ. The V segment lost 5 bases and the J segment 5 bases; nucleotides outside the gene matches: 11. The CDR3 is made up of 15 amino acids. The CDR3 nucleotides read TGTGCCAGCAGCTACGGACAGGACTCTCGGGAGACCCAGTACTTC. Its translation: CASSYGQDSRETQYF.

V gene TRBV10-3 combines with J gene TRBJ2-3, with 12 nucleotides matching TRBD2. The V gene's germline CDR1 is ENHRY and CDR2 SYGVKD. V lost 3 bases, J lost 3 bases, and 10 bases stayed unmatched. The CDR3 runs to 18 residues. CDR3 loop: CAISEPLAGGPRTDTQYF. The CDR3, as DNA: TGTGCCATCAGTGAACCCCTAGCGGGAGGGCCTCGGACAGATACGCAGTATTTT.

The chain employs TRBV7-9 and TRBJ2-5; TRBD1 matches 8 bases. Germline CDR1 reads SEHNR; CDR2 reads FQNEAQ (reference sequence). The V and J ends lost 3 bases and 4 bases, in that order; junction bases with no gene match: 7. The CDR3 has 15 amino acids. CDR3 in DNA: TGTGCCAGCAGCTTCTACGCCGACAGGGGAGAGACCCAGTACTTC. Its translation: CASSFYADRGETQYF.

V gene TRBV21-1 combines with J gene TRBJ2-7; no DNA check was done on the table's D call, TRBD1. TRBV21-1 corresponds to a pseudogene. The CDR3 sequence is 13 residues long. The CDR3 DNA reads TGTGCCAGCAGCAGACAGGGTACCTACGAGCAGTACTTC. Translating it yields CASSRQGTYEQYF.

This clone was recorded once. CDR3 amino acids: CASSTLLGPSYLEQYF. The DNA of the CDR3 is TGTGCCAGCAGCACACTACTGGGGCCGAGCTACCTCGAGCAGTACTTC. V usage is TRBV5-4 and J usage is TRBJ2-7; possible D gene TRBD1, 5 bases. The CDR3 is made up of 16 amino acids. From germline, CDR1 is SGHNT and CDR2 YYREEE (reference sequence). V was shortened by 4 bases and J by 6 bases, with 23 bases between the two germline ends.

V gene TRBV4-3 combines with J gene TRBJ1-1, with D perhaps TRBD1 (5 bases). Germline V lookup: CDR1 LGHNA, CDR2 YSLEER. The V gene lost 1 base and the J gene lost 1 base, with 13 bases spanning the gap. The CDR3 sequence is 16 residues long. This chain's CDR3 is CASSQGANRKNTEAFF. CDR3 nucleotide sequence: TGCGCCAGCAGCCAAGGCGCTAACAGGAAGAACACTGAAGCTTTCTTT.

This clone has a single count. The CDR3: CASTTGQPGDAQYF. In DNA, the CDR3 is TGTGCCAGCACCACGGGACAGCCCGGTGACGCCCAGTACTTC. The J gene is TRBJ2-5, the V gene TRBV28, with 7 bases lining up with TRBD1. Germline CDR1 MDHEN, CDR2 SYDVKM. V gave up 7 bases and J gave up 9 bases; unmatched junction bases: 14. CDR3 length: 14 amino acids.

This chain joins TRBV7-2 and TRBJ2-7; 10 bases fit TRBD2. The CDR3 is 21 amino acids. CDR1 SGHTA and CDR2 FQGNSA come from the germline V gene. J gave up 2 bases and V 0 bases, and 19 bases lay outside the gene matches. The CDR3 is CASSLADRVSSGSRNPYEQYF. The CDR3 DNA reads TGTGCCAGCAGCTTAGCCGACAGGGTATCTAGCGGGAGTAGGAACCCCTACGAGCAGTACTTC. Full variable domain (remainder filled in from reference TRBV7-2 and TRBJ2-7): GAGVSQSPSNKVTEKGKDVELRCDPISGHTALYWYRQSLGQGLEFLIYFQGNSAPDKSGLPSDRFSAERTGGSVSTLTIQRTQQEDSAVYLCASSLADRVSSGSRNPYEQYFGPGTRLTVT.

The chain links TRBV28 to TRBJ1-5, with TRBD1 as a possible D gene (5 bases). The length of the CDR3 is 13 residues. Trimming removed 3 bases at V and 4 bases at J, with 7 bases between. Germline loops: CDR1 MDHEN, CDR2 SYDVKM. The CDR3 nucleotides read TGTGCCAGCAGTTTCCCAGGGAATCAGCCCCAGCATTTT. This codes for CASSFPGNQPQHF.

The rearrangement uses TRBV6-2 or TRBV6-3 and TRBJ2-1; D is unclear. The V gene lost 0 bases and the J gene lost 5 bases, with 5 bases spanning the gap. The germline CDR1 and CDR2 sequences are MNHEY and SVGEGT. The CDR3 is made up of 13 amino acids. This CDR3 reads CASSYSRDNEQFF. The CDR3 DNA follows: TGTGCCAGCAGTTACTCGAGAGACAATGAGCAGTTCTTC.

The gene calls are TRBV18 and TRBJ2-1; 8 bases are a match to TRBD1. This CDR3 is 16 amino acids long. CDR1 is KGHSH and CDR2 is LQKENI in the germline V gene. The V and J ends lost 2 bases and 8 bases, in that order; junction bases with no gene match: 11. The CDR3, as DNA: TGTGCCAGCTCACCAGGTGTACAGGGGGGCCGCGATGAGCAGTTCTTC. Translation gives CASSPGVQGGRDEQFF.

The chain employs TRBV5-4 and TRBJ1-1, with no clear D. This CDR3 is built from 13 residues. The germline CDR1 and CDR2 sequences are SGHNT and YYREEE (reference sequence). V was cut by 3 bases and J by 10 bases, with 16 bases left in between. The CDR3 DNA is TGTGCCAGCAGCTCCTTATGGGCCGCGGGAGCTTTCTTT. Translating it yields CASSSLWAAGAFF.

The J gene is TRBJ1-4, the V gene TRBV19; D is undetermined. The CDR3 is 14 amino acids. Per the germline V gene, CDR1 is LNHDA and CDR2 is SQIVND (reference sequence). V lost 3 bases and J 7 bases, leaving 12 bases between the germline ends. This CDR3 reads CASSIRGVGEKLFF. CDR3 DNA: TGTGCCAGTAGTATTCGGGGAGTTGGTGAAAAACTGTTTTTT.

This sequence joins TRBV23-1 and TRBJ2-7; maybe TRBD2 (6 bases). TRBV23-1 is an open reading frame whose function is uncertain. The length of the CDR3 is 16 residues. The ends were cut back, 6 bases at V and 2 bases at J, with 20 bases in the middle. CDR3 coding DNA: TGCGCCAGCAGACACGGAGGGGTAAATTGGGCCTACGAGCAGTACTTC. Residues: CASRHGGVNWAYEQYF.

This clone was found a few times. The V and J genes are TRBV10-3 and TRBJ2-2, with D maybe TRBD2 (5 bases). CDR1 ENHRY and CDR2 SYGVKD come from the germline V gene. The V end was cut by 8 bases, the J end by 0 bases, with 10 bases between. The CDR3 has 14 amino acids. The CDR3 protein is CAIRAEPNTGELFF. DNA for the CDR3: TGTGCCATCCGAGCGGAGCCGAACACCGGGGAGCTGTTTTTT.

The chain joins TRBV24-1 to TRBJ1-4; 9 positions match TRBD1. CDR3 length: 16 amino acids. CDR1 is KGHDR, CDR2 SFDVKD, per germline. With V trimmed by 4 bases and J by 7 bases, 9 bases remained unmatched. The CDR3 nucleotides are TGTGCCACCAGTGACTCTACCGGGACAGGGACTGAAAAACTGTTTTTT. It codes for CATSDSTGTGTEKLFF.

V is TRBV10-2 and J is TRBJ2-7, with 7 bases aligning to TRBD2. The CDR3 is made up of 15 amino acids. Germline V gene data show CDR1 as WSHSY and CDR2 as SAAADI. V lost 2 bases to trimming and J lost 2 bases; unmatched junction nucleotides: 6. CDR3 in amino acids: CASSELSGATYEQYF. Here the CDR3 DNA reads TGCGCCAGCAGTGAGCTAAGCGGGGCGACCTACGAGCAGTACTTC.

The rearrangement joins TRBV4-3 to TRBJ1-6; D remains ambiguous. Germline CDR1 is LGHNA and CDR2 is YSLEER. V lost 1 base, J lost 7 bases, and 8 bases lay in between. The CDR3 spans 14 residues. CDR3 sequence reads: CASSQGRPNSPLHF. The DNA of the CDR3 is TGCGCCAGCAGCCAAGGCAGGCCCAATTCACCCCTCCACTTT.

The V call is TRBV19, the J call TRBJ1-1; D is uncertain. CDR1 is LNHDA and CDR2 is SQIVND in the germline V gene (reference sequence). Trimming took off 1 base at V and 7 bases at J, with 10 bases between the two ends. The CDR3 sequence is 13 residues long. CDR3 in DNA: TGTGCCAGTAGTATAGGAGGGATCCTTGAAGCTTTCTTT. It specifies CASSIGGILEAFF. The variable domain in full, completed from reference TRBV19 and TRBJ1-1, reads DGGITQSPKYLFRKEGQNVTLSCEQNLNHDAMYWYRQDPGQGLRLIYYSQIVNDFQKGDIAEGYSVSREKKESFPLTVTSAQKNPTAFYLCASSIGGILEAFFGQGTRLTVV.

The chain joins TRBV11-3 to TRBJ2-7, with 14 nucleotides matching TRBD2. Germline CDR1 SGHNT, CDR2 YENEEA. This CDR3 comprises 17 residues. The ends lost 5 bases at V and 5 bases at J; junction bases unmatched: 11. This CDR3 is CASSPRTSTSGGDEQYF. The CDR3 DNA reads TGTGCCAGCAGCCCCCGAACCTCGACTAGCGGGGGGGACGAGCAGTACTTC.